The 7 T cell receptor beta chains below all came from one sample that was sequenced in a study of a mutant IDH1 vaccine in newly diagnosed glioma. Stated time point: week 11, during vaccination. Vaccination comprised doses that each held 300 ug of mutant IDH1 20-mer peptide, plus topical imiquimod. Antigens of these TCRs are unknown. Only in-frame clones appear in the TCRdb table, and some are missing; sequencing was by immunoSEQ multiplex PCR. The data contain about 61,000 clones, 80% of them seen just once; the ten biggest clones take up approximately 6.1%. The specimen comprised PBMCs, sampled from a glioma patient whose treatment included an IDH1 peptide vaccine. All receptors derive from a man aged 50 or older with glioma.

This chain links TRBV6-1 with TRBJ1-5; D call uncertain. Germline assignment: CDR1 MNHNS and CDR2 SASEGT. Trimming stripped 7 bases from V and 1 base from J, with 8 bases between. There are 13 residues in the CDR3. This CDR3 is CASKVGSNQPQHF. CDR3 DNA sequence: TGTGCCAGCAAGGTAGGGAGCAATCAGCCCCAGCATTTT.

This chain connects TRBV20-1 to TRBJ1-3; D is uncertain. V lost 3 bases, J lost 5 bases, and 5 bases lay in between. The CDR3 runs 11 residues. Per the germline V gene, CDR1 is DFQATT and CDR2 is SNEGSKA (reference sequence). The CDR3 coding sequence is TGCAGTGCTAGGTCGAGAAACACCATATATTTT. This translates into CSARSRNTIYF.

This clone was found once. The chain joins TRBV11-2 to TRBJ2-1, with a tentative D call TRBD2 (6 bases). Deletions cut 8 bases from V and 3 bases from J, with 14 bases between. Germline assignment: CDR1 SGHAT and CDR2 FQNNGV. The CDR3 spans 14 residues. CDR3 nucleotide sequence: TGTGCCAGCTCCTTGGCGGGGCTCTACAATGAGCAGTTCTTC. This translates into CASSLAGLYNEQFF.

This rearrangement joins TRBV19 to TRBJ1-5, with no clear D. Germline V lookup: CDR1 LNHDA, CDR2 SQIVND (reference sequence). V was shortened by 4 bases and J by 0 bases, with 7 bases between the two germline ends. The CDR3 extends over 14 amino acids. As DNA, the CDR3 is TGTGCCAGTAGTAGTCAGAATAGCAATCAGCCCCAGCATTTT. Amino acids: CASSSQNSNQPQHF.

The J gene is TRBJ2-2, the V gene TRBV2; D unclear. CDR1 is SNHLY, CDR2 FYNNEI, per germline. This CDR3 has 13 amino acids. V lost 6 bases and J lost 3, with 8 bases in between. Here the CDR3 DNA reads TGTGCCAGCAGGGCAGATCACACCGGGGAGCTGTTTTTT. Protein sequence: CASRADHTGELFF.

The table lists this clone with a few counts. J is TRBJ1-3 and V is TRBV2, with unresolved D. The CDR3 covers 13 residues. Germline-derived CDR1 and CDR2 are SNHLY and FYNNEI. Trimming took off 7 bases at V and 1 base at J, with 8 bases between the two ends. CDR3 protein: CASTARSGNTIYF. CDR3 DNA sequence: TGTGCCAGCACGGCAAGATCTGGAAACACCATATATTTT.

This sequence joins TRBV5-4 and TRBJ1-1, with no clear D. The germline gives CDR1 SGHNT, CDR2 YYREEE (reference sequence). Trimming shortened V by 1 base and J by 0 bases, and 7 bases separated the two germline ends. This CDR3 contains 14 residues. CDR3 bases: TGTGCCAGCAGCTTGCCGACCATGAACACTGAAGCTTTCTTT. As protein: CASSLPTMNTEAFF.